The 18 T cell receptor beta chains below were found in one sample sequenced in a study of T cell repertoires in ileal Crohn's disease. Described time point: neoterminal ileum biopsy at postoperative endoscopy, about 6 months after surgery. Measured with immunoSEQ multiplex PCR; TCRdb has only the in-frame clones, and not every one. The table lists 13,000 or so clones, around 70% of them singletons. The sample was ileal tissue. The receptors originated from an adult with Crohn's disease.

The genes are TRBV27 and TRBJ1-1; D ambiguous. Germline V gives CDR1 MNHEY, CDR2 SMNVEV (reference sequence). Trimming cost V 2 bases and J 1 base, with 5 bases left between them. This CDR3 spans 13 amino acids. CDR3 DNA: TGTGCCAGCAGTTTAGGGTCGAACACTGAAGCTTTCTTT. Protein: CASSLGSNTEAFF.

This clone was found once. The rearrangement joins TRBV6-1 to TRBJ2-1; 9 positions agree with TRBD2. This CDR3 is built from 15 residues. Germline CDR1 is MNHNS and CDR2 is SASEGT. Losses at the gene ends were 2 bases for V and 7 bases for J; bases not matched to a gene: 6. CDR3 sequence (DNA): TGTGCCAGCAGTGAAATAGCGGGGGTAGGGAATGAGCAGTTCTTC. Its translation: CASSEIAGVGNEQFF.

This chain links TRBV7-3 with TRBJ2-5; 11 bases agree with TRBD2. CDR3 length: 16 residues. CDR1 and CDR2 (germline): SGHTA, FQGTGA. J gave up 4 bases and V 5 bases, and 9 bases lay outside the gene matches. Here the CDR3 reads CASSREGSGGAETQYF. DNA of the CDR3: TGTGCCAGCAGCCGCGAGGGTAGCGGGGGGGCAGAGACCCAGTACTTC.

This clone was observed once. The V gene is TRBV7-3, the J gene TRBJ1-1, with 7 bases fitting TRBD1. J lost 1 base, V lost 10 bases, and 6 bases had no gene match. The CDR3 has 13 amino acids. Germline values: CDR1 SGHTA, CDR2 FQGTGA. The CDR3 nucleotides read TGTGCCACCGGGACAGTTGAGAACACTGAAGCTTTCTTT. It encodes CATGTVENTEAFF.

Only a few counts were recorded for this clone. V gene TRBV5-1 combines with J gene TRBJ2-7, with D perhaps TRBD1 (5 bases). V gave up 5 bases and J gave up 0 bases, with 9 bases separating them. CDR1 is SGHRS and CDR2 is YFSETQ in the germline V gene. The CDR3 has 13 amino acids. The CDR3, as DNA: TGCGCCAGCAGTCCCCAGGGCTCCTACGAGCAGTACTTC. This translates into CASSPQGSYEQYF. Supplemented by reference TRBV5-1 and TRBJ2-7, the full variable domain reads KAGVTQTPRYLIKTRGQQVTLSCSPISGHRSVSWYQQTPGQGLQFLFEYFSETQRNKGNFPGRFSGRQFSNSRSEMNVSTLELGDSALYLCASSPQGSYEQYFGPGTRLTVT.

This clone occurred a few times. The chain joins TRBV28 to TRBJ1-2, with 8 nucleotides matching TRBD1. Germline V gene lookup returns CDR1 MDHEN and CDR2 SYDVKM. V lost 4 bases and J lost 4; bases outside the gene matches: 14. The CDR3 runs to 17 residues. The CDR3 coding sequence is TGTGCCAGCAGTTCTCTTTTCCGGGACAGGATTTTCTATGGCTACACCTTC. This codes for CASSSLFRDRIFYGYTF.

This clone showed up just once. This rearrangement joins TRBV5-8 to TRBJ1-2; 7 nucleotides agree with TRBD1. The CDR3 loop spans 14 amino acids. V shed 4 bases, J shed 5 bases, and the junction held 8 bases outside the gene matches. The germline CDR1 and CDR2 sequences are SGHTS and YDEGEE. CDR3 sequence reads: CASSSRSGGYGYTF. The CDR3 DNA is TGTGCCAGCAGCAGCCGGTCAGGGGGATATGGCTACACCTTC.

This clone appeared once. The rearrangement joins TRBV19 to TRBJ1-5, with a weak D call TRBD1 (6 bases). The CDR3 is made up of 14 amino acids. The V gene lost 5 bases and the J gene lost 6 bases, with 14 bases spanning the gap. Germline CDR1 and CDR2: LNHDA and SQIVND (reference sequence). Written as DNA, the CDR3 is TGTGCCAGTAGTGGCGGACTAGGGGGTCAGCCCCAGCATTTT. Residues: CASSGGLGGQPQHF.

The chain joins TRBV4-1 to TRBJ2-1; TRBD1 matches 11 bases. The junction had 11 bases not matched to a gene; V was cut back by 0 bases and J by 10 bases. The CDR3 length is 17 residues. Germline CDR1 MGHRA, CDR2 YSYEKL. CDR3 protein: CASSQDGTGGKSREQFF. CDR3 nucleotide sequence: TGCGCCAGCAGCCAAGACGGGACAGGGGGGAAAAGTAGGGAGCAGTTCTTC.

J is TRBJ1-6 and V is TRBV28; no firm D call. Trimming stripped 3 bases from V and 7 bases from J, with 16 bases between. This CDR3 spans 16 amino acids. In germline, CDR1 is MDHEN, CDR2 SYDVKM. CDR3 residues: CASSFGIGLPNSPLHF. The CDR3 DNA is TGTGCCAGCAGTTTTGGAATAGGGCTCCCAAATTCACCCCTCCACTTT.

V usage is TRBV6-5 and J usage is TRBJ2-3; 10 positions agree with TRBD2. This CDR3 has 13 residues. The germline V gene encodes CDR1 MNHEY and CDR2 SVGAGI. Trimming took 7 bases from V and 6 from J; bases not matched to a gene: 4. The CDR3 is CASKKLAGDTQYF. The DNA of the CDR3 is TGTGCCAGCAAAAAACTAGCGGGGGATACGCAGTATTTT.

The V gene is TRBV5-1, the J gene TRBJ2-5; TRBD1 matches at 9 bases. The CDR3 sequence is 14 residues long. Germline loops: CDR1 SGHRS, CDR2 YFSETQ. Losses at the gene ends were 3 bases for V and 4 bases for J; bases not matched to a gene: 4. The CDR3 DNA reads TGCGCCAGCAGCTCCACAGGGGGCTTAGAGACCCAGTACTTC. Its protein product is CASSSTGGLETQYF.

The V call is TRBV2, the J call TRBJ2-1; D possibly matches TRBD1 or TRBD2 (6 bases each). The CDR3 sequence is 12 residues long. Trimming cost V 3 bases and J 10 bases, with 10 bases left between them. CDR1 and CDR2 from the germline V gene are SNHLY and FYNNEI. CDR3 sequence (DNA): TGTGCCAGCAGTGACAGGGGAGGCGAGCAGTTCTTC. Protein product: CASSDRGGEQFF. The whole variable domain, filled in from reference TRBV2 and TRBJ2-1, reads EPEVTQTPSHQVTQMGQEVILRCVPISNHLYFYWYRQILGQKVEFLVSFYNNEISEKSEIFDDQFSVERPDGSNFTLKIRSTKLEDSAMYFCASSDRGGEQFFGPGTRLTVL.

With respect to this clone: The identical CDR3 is also encoded by other nucleotide sequences in the sample. The chain links TRBV12-5 to TRBJ2-3; TRBD2 matches at 10 bases. The CDR3 length is 16 residues. With V trimmed by 1 base and J by 4 bases, 5 bases remained unmatched. Germline V gene sequence: CDR1 LGHNT, CDR2 FRNRAP. The CDR3 is CASGLERGGRPDTQYF. The DNA of the CDR3 is TGTGCTAGTGGTTTGGAGCGGGGGGGCCGGCCAGATACGCAGTATTTT.

The V and J genes are TRBV7-2 and TRBJ1-3; D ambiguous. The CDR3 extends over 15 amino acids. The V end lost 3 bases, the J end lost 0 bases, and 9 bases lay between the germline ends. Germline CDR1 reads SGHTA; CDR2 reads FQGNSA. CDR3: CASSFSIPSGNTIYF. CDR3 bases: TGTGCCAGCAGCTTCTCCATACCCTCTGGAAACACCATATATTTT.

The chain combines TRBV7-9 with TRBJ2-2; D unclear. Germline V gives CDR1 SEHNR, CDR2 FQNEAQ (reference sequence). Trimming shortened V by 5 bases and J by 5 bases, and 18 bases separated the two germline ends. CDR3 length: 16 residues. CDR3 amino acids: CASSPADKVLTGELFF. The CDR3 DNA reads as TGTGCCAGCAGCCCCGCAGACAAGGTTTTAACCGGGGAGCTGTTTTTT.

The genes are TRBV6-5 and TRBJ2-7; D might be TRBD1 or TRBD2, each matching 6 bases. This CDR3 is built from 14 residues. The germline CDR1 and CDR2 sequences are MNHEY and SVGAGI. V lost 0 bases to trimming and J lost 5 bases, with 11 bases between them. The CDR3 sequence is CASSYSIGGNEQYF. As DNA, the CDR3 is TGTGCCAGCAGTTACTCGATAGGGGGGAACGAGCAGTACTTC.

The chain carries TRBV7-8 and TRBJ1-6, with a possible D match to TRBD1 (5 bases). The V gene's germline CDR1 is SGHVS and CDR2 FQNEAQ. V gave up 6 bases and J gave up 9 bases, with 18 bases separating them. This CDR3 contains 15 residues. CDR3 in amino acids: CASSLKMAGSSPLHF. The DNA for the CDR3 is TGTGCCAGCAGTCTTAAAATGGCAGGGTCTTCACCCCTCCACTTT. Drawing the rest from reference TRBV7-8 and TRBJ1-6, the complete variable domain is GAGVSQSPRYKVAKRGQDVALRCDPISGHVSLFWYQQALGQGPEFLTYFQNEAQLDKSGLPSDRFFAERPEGSVSTLKIQRTQQEDSAVYLCASSLKMAGSSPLHFGNGTRLTVT.